This T cell receptor (beta chain) comes out of a study of radiotherapy plus CTLA-4 blockade in lung cancer. In germline, CDR1 is LGHNA, CDR2 YSLEER. CDR3 length equals 18 residues. With V trimmed by 1 base and J by 0 bases, 6 bases remained unmatched. The assay was immunoSEQ multiplex PCR, and TCRdb's table has in-frame clones only and misses some. There are approximately 85,000 clones in the sample; about four fifths occur only once, and roughly 15% lies in the top ten. The TCR was taken from a human donor with non-small cell lung cancer that progressed on radiotherapy plus ipilimumab. Sequenced material: peripheral blood, taken from a patient treated with radiotherapy plus ipilimumab. The chain recombines TRBV4-3 with TRBJ2-6; 7 bases agree with TRBD2. CDR3 residues: CASSQGGGGPSGANVLTF. The CDR3, as DNA: TGCGCCAGCAGCCAAGGGGGGGGAGGTCCCTCTGGGGCCAACGTCCTGACTTTC.